The T cell receptor beta chain under discussion was sequenced for a study of post-analysis software for immune sequencing data. Overall study context: Secondary progressive, relapsing-remitting and progressive-relapsing multiple sclerosis were among the included disease courses.

Regarding the study as a whole: When compared against controls, multiple sclerosis patients showed significantly lower normalized Chao1 diversity. Same-batch samples co-clustered strongly by F measure. In patients, four to six TRBV segments were more frequent than in controls, with TRBV5-6, TRBV5-1 and TRBV20-1 among them.

To note about this clonotype: The antigen remains unidentified.

The CDR3 has 16 residues. Germline V CDR1 and CDR2: MNHNY, SVGAGI (reference sequence). Sequencing libraries made from TCR beta cDNA carried unique molecular identifiers. Input populations of roughly 1 to 11 million T cells gave rise to some 500,000 cDNA molecules. TCRdb called the PCR reads again in MiXCR, with one record for every CDR3 protein. This sample carries approximately 250,000 distinct CDR3 sequences, just over 35% of them seen once, and the ten largest clones take 4% to 6%. The TCR was taken from a girl aged 10-17 years with multiple sclerosis. The gene calls are TRBV6-6 and TRBJ2-4; D ambiguous. Matching the DNA end better, TRBJ2-7 makes the J call doubtful. Sequencing was done on a sample of blood. CDR3 bases: TGTGCCAGCAGTTACTCGTTTTATCCTAAGTCTGACGAGCAGTACTTC. It codes for CASSYSFYPKSDEQYF.